This TCR beta chain was observed in a study of cytotoxic CD8 clonotypes in ibrutinib-treated CLL (dated by TCRdb to about 2021). About the full investigation: The cohort had ten to twelve relapsed/refractory and 15 treatment-naive patients; about 17 were IGHV unmutated. Responses were partial in 24 patients and complete in 2; after median around 65 months follow-up, around 15 stayed in remission and about 12 progressed. Response samples were obtained after a median of approximately twelve months of treatment, with a range of roughly 6 to 40 months. On average, each sample had 255,043 productive templates and 96,000 or so productive rearrangements. Longitudinal samples were obtainable from about 30% of the roughly 90 participants in the trial. Cryopreserved peripheral blood mononuclear cells were collected before treatment, at response, and at either disease progression or sustained remission. Every sample from remission and from progressive disease was obtained while the patients were still on ibrutinib.

Study-level results and caveats: Baseline clonality exceeded that of age-matched healthy donors and correlated strongly with circulating CD8+ T-cell counts. At ibrutinib response clonality went up, during sustained remission it held steady, and at progression it dropped back toward baseline. Public clonotypes were rare and either shrank or stayed stable during treatment, and the rise in clonality at ibrutinib response reflected expansion of private clonotypes. Lymph node repertoires were not examined, and the timing of sampling was not matched between patients in sustained remission and those whose disease progressed.

Trimming leaves V shorter by 0 bases and J shorter by 0 bases, with the junction holding 3 bases beyond the gene matches. Its CDR3 holds 16 amino acids, cysteine through phenylalanine. This entry keeps only the CDR3 DNA: 48 bases, framed from base 1. The germline V gene provides CDR1 KGHSH and CDR2 LQKENI. The time point label corresponds to: approximately 11 months on ibrutinib. For TCR beta library preparation, roughly 1.8 micrograms of genomic DNA was extracted from cryopreserved PBMCs. Longitudinal blood samples from CLL patients on ibrutinib monotherapy underwent high-throughput TCR beta sequencing. The patients took part in an open-label, single-center phase 2 trial of ibrutinib monotherapy. To note about this clone: The antigen this receptor binds is unknown. Base quality data are lacking; no much larger clone is found one base away.

The goal of deep resolution MiSeq sequencing was a depth between 1 in 1 million and 1 in 200,000 T cells, and coverage averaged 10x per clonotype. The immunoSEQ hsTCRB Kit was used to generate the TCR beta libraries. Concerning the study's data processing: ImmunoSEQ Data Assistant and ImmunoSEQ Analyzer were used for data analysis, and V, D and J genes were assigned according to IMGT definitions. Clonality, which ranges from 0 to 1, was calculated by subtracting the normalized Shannon entropy of productive rearrangement frequencies from one. Public clonotype analysis was restricted to overrepresented clonotypes comprising at least 0.05% of each patient's repertoire. Roughly 12 age-matched healthy donor repertoires from immuneACCESS were used as controls for clonality. Imported from immuneACCESS, the table was reduced by TCRdb to in-frame sequences with V and J called. These copies leave out some clones; in studies compared against another copy, an unresolved V gene accounts for under half, and the cause of the remainder is not known. That table is the source of V, J and clone size, and D and trimming were worked out from the DNA. For this sample the table gives 130,000 to 150,000 clones, of which approximately 90% were detected only once. Approximately 11% of the sample comes from the top ten.

The chain uses TRBV18 and TRBJ2-3; the junction holds 7 bases that match TRBD1. This receptor was identified in a human donor with chronic lymphocytic leukemia. Here the sequenced sample was PBMCs, taken after 12 months of ibrutinib treatment. The nucleotides are TGTGCCAGCTCACCACCGACAGGGTTCAGCACAGATACGCAGTATTTT. Protein translation: CASSPPTGFSTDTQYF.